These T cell receptor beta chains were read from a single sample in a study of blood T cell repertoires in COVID-19. Profiled with immunoSEQ multiplex PCR; TCRdb holds only in-frame clones, not every one. The table shows fewer than 300,000 clones, with 75% to 95% occurring only once. The specimen sequenced was PBMCs or T cells enriched from blood (not recorded which). The receptors here all came from a woman aged 25-40 years who had recovered from COVID-19. Each CDR3 is given with its conserved first and last residue. Each record gives: clone size, V gene, J gene, D gene, CDR3 DNA, CDR3 protein. A D gene is named only where the DNA matches it firmly. Clone size is shown for a subset of rows, as once, few, many or a class of expanded clone.

.	TRBV9	TRBJ1-3	TRBD1	TGTGCCAGCAGCCTCCGGGACAGCCTTGGAAACACCATATATTTT	CASSLRDSLGNTIYF
.	TRBV28	TRBJ1-3	TRBD1	TGTGCCAGCAGTTTTGCGCGGGTTGACAGGGTTAGCTCTGGAAACACCATATATTTT	CASSFARVDRVSSGNTIYF
.	TRBV7-2	TRBJ2-2	.	TGTGCCAGCAGCCCAGGGGCAAGCCCTGGCACCGGGGAGCTGTTTTTT	CASSPGASPGTGELFF
few	TRBV2	TRBJ1-6	.	TGTGCCAGCAGTGTAGGTGGCGGCTCACCCCTCCACTTT	CASSVGGGSPLHF
few	TRBV30	TRBJ2-7	TRBD1	TGTGCCTGGAGAGGGACAGCAACCCCCTACGAGCAGTACTTC	CAWRGTATPYEQYF
.	TRBV11-1	TRBJ2-3	TRBD1	TGTGCCAGCAGCTTAACCACAGGGGGTACGCAGTATTTT	CASSLTTGGTQYF
.	TRBV7-9	TRBJ2-7	.	TGTGCCAGCAGGCCGGACAGCACCAACGAGCAGTACTTC	CASRPDSTNEQYF
.	TRBV3-1/TRBV3-2	TRBJ2-6	.	TGTGCCAGCAGCCAAGGTGGTTTTGGCCGAGGGAGTGGGGCCAACGTCCTGACTTTC	CASSQGGFGRGSGANVLTF
.	TRBV5-6	TRBJ1-2	.	TGTGCCAGCAGCTTGGGCGGGGACCAGTATGGCTACACCTTC	CASSLGGDQYGYTF
.	TRBV24-1	TRBJ2-5	.	TGTGCCACCAGTGATTTGCCACAGGAGACCCAGTACTTC	CATSDLPQETQYF
.	TRBV19	TRBJ2-7	TRBD1	TGTGCCAGTAACCCTAGACAGGGAGAATACGAGCAGTACTTC	CASNPRQGEYEQYF
.	TRBV6-5	TRBJ2-2	.	TGTGCCAGCAGCTACAGGACAGCTGGGACCGGGGAGCTGTTTTTT	CASSYRTAGTGELFF
.	TRBV2	TRBJ2-2	TRBD2	TGTGCCAGCAGTGAAAGGACTAGCGGGAGGGCCTCGAGCCACACCGGGGAGCTGTTTTTT	CASSERTSGRASSHTGELFF
.	TRBV29-1	TRBJ2-3	.	TGCAGCGTTGGACAGAGCACAGATACGCAGTATTTT	CSVGQSTDTQYF
.	TRBV4-1	TRBJ2-2	.	TGCGCCAGCAGCCAAGATAAGGGGACACACAACACCGGGGAGCTGTTTTTT	CASSQDKGTHNTGELFF
.	TRBV6-5	TRBJ2-1	TRBD2	TGTGCCAGCAGTTACTGGCGGGAGGGGAACAATGAGCAGTTCTTC	CASSYWREGNNEQFF
.	TRBV7-3	TRBJ2-1	TRBD2	TGTGCCAGCAGCTTAACGTTGACTAGCGTCCCTGGGTCCCGATACAATGAGCAGTTCTTC	CASSLTLTSVPGSRYNEQFF